This T cell receptor (beta chain) was identified during a study of response to subunit inactivated influenza vaccine. TCRdb analysed the RT-PCR reads with MiXCR anew, one entry per CDR3 protein. Seen here are approximately 170,000 distinct CDR3 sequences, 10% to 15% observed once, and the top ten hold 25% to 30%. In its sample, this clonotype was seen a few times. The CDR3 runs 17 residues. V lost 5 bases and J lost 0, with 14 bases in between. Looked up from germline, CDR1 is MNHEY and CDR2 is SVGEGT. These sequences were also reported in another study, on T cells expressing NK-cell markers. As that study records: A 5'RACE template switching approach incorporating UMIs was used to make TCR beta cDNA. The authors sequenced eight donors, of whom seven were HCMV-seropositive and one was seronegative. Only alpha-beta TCR T cells were sorted in several experiments, using an anti-gamma-delta TCR antibody. Dominant NKG2C+ clonotypes accounted for about 1.0-8% of CD8+ T cells in six or seven donors. Whether expanded NKG2C-expressing T cell clones recognize HCMV is unknown.

The sample in question was CD8+ T cells sorted from PBMCs, obtained roughly 12 days after vaccination. The V and J genes are TRBV6-2 or TRBV6-3 and TRBJ1-6, with TRBD1 as a possible D gene (5 bases). The TCR was taken from a man aged 50 to 59 who received an inactivated influenza vaccine. CDR3 protein: CASSPQGLSSYNSPLHF. The CDR3 DNA follows: TGTGCCAGCAGTCCGCAGGGACTGAGCTCCTATAATTCACCCCTCCACTTT.